This T cell receptor beta chain came from a study of a mutant IDH1 vaccine in newly diagnosed glioma. Study overall: The start of vaccination came 4-6 weeks after radiotherapy alone, or with temozolomide cycles. Visit V12 happened at week 35; visit V13 happened at week 47. Earlier therapy was either radiotherapy, temozolomide, or both, and most got both. A roughly 62% male, approximately 40% female split and a mean age of 40.4 years characterized treated patients.

The time point denotes: week 47, end of study. In the vaccine, a single dose held 300 ug of the mutant IDH1 20-mer peptide, along with topical imiquimod. The protocol was immunoSEQ multiplex PCR, while the TCRdb copy is restricted to in-frame clones and leaves out a portion. The sample yields 58,000 or so clones, under 85% seen once. Germline V CDR1 and CDR2: SEHNR, FQNEAQ (reference sequence). The CDR3 runs 15 residues. There are a few counts of this clone. Its antigen is unidentified. At one boundary the junction diverges from the germline segment, which might be a read error. The source was PBMCs, collected from a glioma patient whose treatment included an IDH1 peptide vaccine. This clonotype originated in a woman aged 50 to 60 with glioma. This chain uses TRBV7-9 with TRBJ1-6, with a possible D match to TRBD1 (5 bases). This chain's CDR3 is CASGAGGEYSSPLHF. The CDR3 DNA reads TGTGCCAGCGGAGCGGGAGGGGAGTATAGTTCACCCCTCCACTTT.